These 18 T cell receptor beta chains came from one sample sequenced in a study of shared clonotypes between healthy human individuals. Clones were read by immunoSEQ multiplex PCR, and TCRdb kept only the in-frame ones, dropping some. The table has around 600,000 clones, about 95% seen once. Naive-designated CD8 cells lacked CD45RO, were positively enriched for CCR7, and omitted terminally differentiated effector memory CD45RA+ cells. Specimen: naive CD8+ T cells sorted from blood. The receptors come from a woman in her 30s in good health.

V and J are TRBV30 and TRBJ2-1; D may be TRBD2 (5 bases). V shed 1 base and J shed 4 bases, with 11 bases lying between them. Germline loops: CDR1 GTSNPN, CDR2 SVGIG (reference sequence). The CDR3 sequence is 14 residues long. The DNA for the CDR3 is TGTGCCTGGAGTGGGTCGCGGGTTTACAATGAGCAGTTCTTC. This codes for CAWSGSRVYNEQFF.

This chain joins TRBV6-1 and TRBJ1-5; D remains unclear. V shed 6 bases and J shed 2 bases, with 11 bases lying between them. CDR1 and CDR2 (germline): MNHNS, SASEGT. CDR3 size: 14 residues. In DNA, the CDR3 is TGTGCCAGCAGAGCCCCCAGTGGCAATCAGCCCCAGCATTTT. Amino acid sequence: CASRAPSGNQPQHF.

The chain is built from TRBV11-3 and TRBJ2-7, with D perhaps matching TRBD2 (6 bases). Germline CDR1 and CDR2: SGHNT and YENEEA. The ends were cut back, 5 bases at V and 0 bases at J, with 11 bases in the middle. This CDR3 has 14 amino acids. CDR3 nucleotides: TGTGCCAGCAGCCCCGGGACTGCCTCCTACGAGCAGTACTTC. Protein: CASSPGTASYEQYF.

The CDR3 DNA follows: TGTGCCAGCAGCTTAGATGGGGCCCGGGACACTGAAGCTTTCTTT. Its translation is CASSLDGARDTEAFF. The chain couples TRBV7-8 to TRBJ1-1; tentatively, D is TRBD1 (5 bases). CDR1 SGHVS and CDR2 FQNEAQ come from the germline V gene. V was clipped by 1 base and J by 3 bases, with 12 bases between them. The CDR3 consists of 15 residues.

This chain joins TRBV19 and TRBJ1-1; 7 bases fit TRBD1. Trimming took 1 base from V and 4 from J; bases not matched to a gene: 6. CDR3 length equals 15 residues. Germline V gene sequence: CDR1 LNHDA, CDR2 SQIVND (reference sequence). The chain's CDR3 is CASSIVPTGATEAFF. The CDR3 DNA sequence: TGTGCCAGTAGTATAGTCCCCACAGGGGCCACTGAAGCTTTCTTT.

Regarding this clone: The same CDR3 arises from other DNA sequences in this sample as well. The V gene is TRBV7-9, the J gene TRBJ2-7, with unresolved D. The V end lost 4 bases, the J end lost 9 bases, and 25 bases lay between the germline ends. CDR3 length: 16 residues. Looked up from germline, CDR1 is SEHNR and CDR2 is FQNEAQ (reference sequence). As DNA, the CDR3 is TGTGCCAGCAGCTCATTTAAACACCGTGAATTCCACGTGCAGTACTTC. Protein product: CASSSFKHREFHVQYF.

This rearrangement joins TRBV10-3 to TRBJ2-5; TRBD2 matches at 8 bases. Germline V lookup: CDR1 ENHRY, CDR2 SYGVKD. V lost 10 bases to trimming and J lost 2 bases; unmatched junction nucleotides: 6. The CDR3 is made up of 13 amino acids. CDR3 residues: CATWSGGQETQYF. CDR3 DNA sequence: TGTGCCACCTGGTCGGGAGGGCAAGAGACCCAGTACTTC.

In regard to this clone: The junction differs from germline at one of its ends, possibly a read error. Additional DNA sequences in this sample encode the identical CDR3. The rearrangement joins TRBV20-1 to TRBJ2-4; D unclear. CDR3 length: 10 amino acids. Germline V gene sequence: CDR1 DFQATT, CDR2 SNEGSKA (reference sequence). CDR3 protein: CSARENIQYF. The DNA for the CDR3 is TGCAGTGCTCGAGAAAACATTCAGTACTTC.

V and J are TRBV13 and TRBJ2-2; D is ambiguous. CDR3 length: 14 amino acids. Germline CDR1 reads PRHDT; CDR2 reads FYEKMQ (reference sequence). The V end was cut by 5 bases, the J end by 5 bases, with 12 bases between. The CDR3 region is CASSLHGWTGELFF. DNA of the CDR3: TGTGCCAGCAGCCTACACGGTTGGACCGGGGAGCTGTTTTTT. The variable domain in full, completed from reference TRBV13 and TRBJ2-2, reads AAGVIQSPRHLIKEKRETATLKCYPIPRHDTVYWYQQGPGQDPQFLISFYEKMQSDKGSIPDRFSAQQFSDYHSELNMSSLELGDSALYFCASSLHGWTGELFFGEGSRLTVL.

DNA of the CDR3: TGCGCCAGCAGCCAAGATTACCCGACAGGGGACGGCTACACCTTC. It encodes CASSQDYPTGDGYTF. The chain combines TRBV4-1 with TRBJ1-2; 8 positions match TRBD1. V gave up 0 bases and J gave up 8 bases; unmatched junction bases: 8. The germline V gene encodes CDR1 MGHRA and CDR2 YSYEKL. This CDR3 contains 15 residues.

The V gene is TRBV28, the J gene TRBJ2-1; 13 bases fit TRBD2. CDR3 length equals 14 residues. Germline CDR1 reads MDHEN; CDR2 reads SYDVKM. The CDR3: CAHRGTSGDNEQFF. The CDR3 nucleotides read TGTGCACATAGGGGGACTAGCGGGGACAATGAGCAGTTCTTC.

To note about this clone: Other DNA sequences in the sample encode the same CDR3. V and J are TRBV27 and TRBJ1-5; TRBD1 is a possible D gene (6 bases). The CDR3 spans 14 residues. V was trimmed by 3 bases and J by 4 bases, leaving 10 bases between them. The germline V gene encodes CDR1 MNHEY and CDR2 SMNVEV (reference sequence). The CDR3 region has the DNA TGTGCCAGCAGTTTCGTACAGGGTAATCAGCCCCAGCATTTT. Its translation is CASSFVQGNQPQHF.

The chain is built from TRBV6-6 and TRBJ2-7, with D unresolved. V dropped 0 bases and J dropped 1 base, with 7 bases sitting between them. This CDR3 region has 14 residues. Germline assignment: CDR1 MNHNY and CDR2 SVGAGI (reference sequence). DNA of the CDR3: TGTGCCAGCAGTTACTCGCGGAGATCCTACGAGCAGTACTTC. Its translation: CASSYSRRSYEQYF.

CDR3 amino acids: CASSPGHGAGTSQETQYF. CDR3 in DNA: TGTGCCAGCAGCCCCGGTCATGGAGCGGGAACCTCTCAAGAGACCCAGTACTTC. The V and J genes are TRBV7-8 and TRBJ2-5; 7 nucleotides line up with TRBD2. The length of the CDR3 is 18 residues. J gave up 2 bases and V 5 bases, and 17 bases lay outside the gene matches. Per germline, CDR1 SGHVS and CDR2 FQNEAQ.

The chain uses TRBV7-8 and TRBJ2-7; D unresolved. Per the germline V gene, CDR1 is SGHVS and CDR2 is FQNEAQ. The V end was cut by 1 base, the J end by 5 bases, with 6 bases between. This CDR3 region has 12 residues. The CDR3 spells CASSLGSNEQYF. CDR3 nucleotide sequence: TGTGCCAGCAGCTTAGGCTCAAACGAGCAGTACTTC.

The J gene is TRBJ2-3, the V gene TRBV18, with a tentative D call TRBD2 (5 bases). This CDR3 has 16 amino acids. The V gene's germline CDR1 is KGHSH and CDR2 LQKENI. Trimming removed 3 bases at V and 4 bases at J, with 17 bases between. The CDR3 protein is CASSPPDMVRADTQYF. The CDR3 DNA reads TGTGCCAGCTCACCTCCCGACATGGTGAGGGCAGATACGCAGTATTTT.

The chain combines TRBV7-9 with TRBJ1-1; D ambiguous. The CDR3 extends over 11 amino acids. Per the germline V gene, CDR1 is SEHNR and CDR2 is FQNEAQ (reference sequence). V was pared by 4 bases and J by 5 bases, with 5 bases between. The CDR3 here is CASSSPTEAFF. In nucleotides, the CDR3 is TGTGCCAGCAGCTCCCCTACTGAAGCTTTCTTT.

This clone was observed a single time. The rearrangement links TRBV7-2 to TRBJ2-7, with D perhaps TRBD1 (5 bases). CDR1 and CDR2 (germline): SGHTA, FQGNSA. The CDR3 is 14 residues long. The V end lost 2 bases, the J end lost 7 bases, and 15 bases lay between the germline ends. The DNA for the CDR3 is TGTGCCAGCAGCTTAAGGGGCTCGGGCCGGGAGCAGTACTTC. Protein sequence: CASSLRGSGREQYF.